This T cell receptor (beta chain) is from a study of blood T cell repertoires in COVID-19 (dated by TCRdb to 2020 to 2022). In terms of the full investigation: Samples covering the acute and convalescent phases of COVID-19 were provided by collaborators in the United States, Italy and Spain. The prospective study material was composed of cDNA or gDNA derived from T cells, B-cell-depleted T cells, or PBMCs. The dataset comprised deeply sampled blood TCRbeta repertoires from subjects exposed to, actively infected with, or recovered from COVID-19. The repertoires were released in a freely available public database meant as a resource for research on the immune response to SARS-CoV-2. The samples were drawn from the first 160 participants of the ongoing ImmuneRACE study and from 950 to 1,500 subjects provided by 6 global collaborators. Nearly every sample came with metadata listing a de-identified subject ID, COVID-19 status, age in years and sex. HLA class I and class II types, where available, came from metadata supplied by the sample provider rather than from assay-based typing. The research as a whole found: The quantity of clinical and demographic metadata differed by source and by participant and was supplied without curation.

On this clone itself: What this receptor recognizes is not known. Base qualities were left out, and no much larger clone turns up one base away.

Per the germline V gene, SGHRS is the CDR1 and YFSETQ is the CDR2. Taken from cysteine to phenylalanine, the CDR3 has 14 residues. Kept here is only the CDR3 DNA, which spans 42 bases and is read in frame from base 1. V trim: 0 bases; J trim: 5 bases; unmatched bases: 5. TCRbeta CDR3 regions were amplified from genomic DNA by means of the immunoSEQ Assay, a bias-controlled multiplex PCR. In the source study's methods: The number of nucleated cells in each sample was estimated from the amplification of reference gene primers within the assay. Sequence reads were collapsed and filtered to measure the absolute abundance of every unique TCRbeta CDR3 rearrangement. For each sample, productive Simpson clonality was calculated by taking the square root of Simpson's diversity index across productive rearrangements. Held by TCRdb, this immuneACCESS table contains in-frame sequences only and omits some clones. Under half of the omission traces to an unresolved V gene where checked; the cause of the rest is unknown. V, J and clone size derive from that table, while D and trimming were established from the DNA sequence. The sample data list some 130,000 clones, and approximately 80% of these were observed just once. Approximately 11% of the sample lies in the top ten.

A second Seattle source provided samples from volunteer blood donors who had recovered from COVID-19. Each collaborating institution followed its own protocols to collect whole blood in K2EDTA tubes. For TCRbeta analysis, collaborators shipped samples in one of three forms: frozen whole blood, isolated PBMCs, or DNA extracted from either of those sample types. This sequence originates from a man aged 55 to 70 who had recovered from COVID-19. Sequenced sample: peripheral blood. Recombination connected TRBV5-1 to TRBJ2-7, and 7 junction bases match TRBD2. The DNA sequence reads TGCGCCAGCAGCTTGGGGGGAGGGAGCCACGAGCAGTACTTC. It translates as CASSLGGGSHEQYF.